The 16 T cell receptor beta chains below come from one sample, sequenced in a study of regulatory T cells in long-lasting Graves disease (TCRdb year 2021). Libraries were constructed by multiplex PCR. Sequencing used an Illumina HiSeq 4000. CDR3 regions were amplified by Arm-PCR with iRepertoire HTBI primers to construct TCR beta libraries. The public reads were reanalyzed by TCRdb: fastp trimming at Q25, MiXCR alignment, in-frame beta chains only. One record per CDR3 amino acid sequence lists the most common genes and DNA. This sample comprises 350,000 to 500,000 distinct CDR3 sequences, 14% of them detected only once. The ten largest clonotypes hold about a sixth of the sample. In the paper's terms, the time point label means: newly diagnosed GD, antithyroid drugs for less than 3 months. RNA was extracted from PBMCs in TRIzol for both TCR sequencing and RNA sequencing. Another study also made use of these data, one on T cells in Graves' hyperthyroidism and ophthalmopathy.

Sequences were derived from peripheral blood mononuclear cells (PBMCs), sampled at new diagnosis, from a patient treated with antithyroid drugs. The receptors come from a woman aged 50 to 60 with Graves disease. Donor details come from another sample of the same person, matched by shared clones.

This clonotype was recorded at least ten times. The chain recombines TRBV6-1 with TRBJ2-7, with TRBD2 matching 10 bases. The germline V gene encodes CDR1 MNHNS and CDR2 SASEGT. CDR3 length: 17 amino acids. The ends lost 6 bases at V and 0 bases at J; junction bases unmatched: 11. The CDR3 protein is CASSSSGTSDSSYEQYF. CDR3 nucleotides: TGTGCCAGCAGCTCTTCCGGGACTAGCGATAGCTCCTACGAGCAGTACTTC.

This clonotype was counted at least ten times. This sequence joins TRBV28 and TRBJ1-5; D unresolved. The V gene's germline CDR1 is MDHEN and CDR2 SYDVKM. CDR3 length: 17 residues. V lost 7 bases and J 0 bases, leaving 19 bases between the germline ends. CDR3 amino acids: CASTRPPTVFSNQPQHF. In DNA form, the CDR3 reads TGTGCCAGCACCCGACCCCCCACGGTTTTTAGCAATCAGCCCCAGCATTTT.

This clonotype was recorded many times. The gene calls are TRBV9 and TRBJ1-5; 10 positions match TRBD1. CDR1 and CDR2 from the germline V gene are SGDLS and YYNGEE. The CDR3 runs to 15 residues. Losses at the gene ends were 3 bases for V and 2 bases for J; bases not matched to a gene: 2. The CDR3 reads CASSAGTGGNQPQHF. As DNA, the CDR3 is TGTGCCAGCAGCGCCGGGACAGGGGGCAATCAGCCCCAGCATTTT. Full variable domain (rest looked up from reference TRBV9 and TRBJ1-5): DSGVTQTPKHLITATGQRVTLRCSPRSGDLSVYWYQQSLDQGLQFLIQYYNGEERAKGNILERFSAQQFPDLHSELNLSSLELGDSALYFCASSAGTGGNQPQHFGDGTRLSIL.

Only a few counts were recorded for this clonotype. The chain couples TRBV9 to TRBJ2-1, with TRBD1 matching over 10 bases. Germline V lookup: CDR1 SGDLS, CDR2 YYNGEE. This CDR3 region has 15 residues. The J segment lost 7 bases and the V segment lost 0 bases, leaving 4 bases of the junction unmatched. The DNA for the CDR3 is TGTGCCAGCAGCGTAGCGACAGGGGGCTGGAATGAGCAGTTCTTC. Its translation: CASSVATGGWNEQFF.

The chain uses TRBV29-1 and TRBJ2-7; D remains ambiguous. Germline V CDR1 and CDR2: SQVTM, ANQGSEA. This CDR3 has 14 residues. V lost 6 bases to trimming and J lost 3 bases, with 18 bases between them. As DNA, the CDR3 is TGCAGCGTCTCGGGCCGAGCCCCCAACTACGAGCAGTACTTC. This codes for CSVSGRAPNYEQYF.

A word on this clonotype: A much larger clone sits a single nucleotide away, making a read error possible. The chain employs TRBV6-2 or TRBV6-3 and TRBJ1-2, with 9 bases that match TRBD1. Trimming removed 6 bases from V and 4 bases from J; junction bases left unmatched: 6. The CDR3 runs 14 residues. Germline V gene lookup returns CDR1 MNHEY and CDR2 SVGEGT. The CDR3 region has the DNA TGTGCCAGCAGCCCCGGGACAGGGATCTATGGCTACACCTTC. It codes for CASSPGTGIYGYTF.

This clonotype appeared many times. The rearrangement uses TRBV28 and TRBJ1-5; D may be TRBD1 (6 bases). Germline CDR1 MDHEN, CDR2 SYDVKM. The V end lost 6 bases, the J end lost 5 bases, and 23 bases lay between the germline ends. The CDR3 runs to 17 residues. The CDR3 DNA sequence: TGTGCCAGCAGAACTCCCCTTCCGGGACACTTACATCAGCCCCAGCATTTT. This sequence encodes CASRTPLPGHLHQPQHF.

As DNA, the CDR3 is TGTGCCGTCGCCAGAGGGACAGCCTCCTACGAGCAGTACTTC. Translation gives CAVARGTASYEQYF. V usage is TRBV30 and J usage is TRBJ2-7, with 7 bases lining up with TRBD1. The J segment lost 0 bases and the V segment lost 8 bases, leaving 10 bases of the junction unmatched. The CDR3 contains 14 residues. Germline V gene data show CDR1 as GTSNPN and CDR2 as SVGIG (reference sequence).

This clonotype showed up many times. The chain employs TRBV2 and TRBJ2-7, with 7 nucleotides matching TRBD1. The CDR3 has 14 residues. Germline-derived CDR1 and CDR2 are SNHLY and FYNNEI. J was trimmed by 4 bases and V by 8 bases; bases with no gene match: 11. CDR3 in amino acids: CASGLGTVLYEQYF. The CDR3, as DNA: TGTGCCAGCGGACTCGGGACAGTCCTTTACGAGCAGTACTTC.

In the case of this clonotype: A read error is possible here, since a much larger clone lies one base away. This chain joins TRBV13 and TRBJ2-3, with a weak D call TRBD2 (6 bases). The CDR3 is 17 residues long. Trimming removed 0 bases from V and 2 bases from J, with 15 bases in between. Germline lookup yields CDR1 PRHDT and CDR2 FYEKMQ (reference sequence). CDR3 amino acids: CASSLGLRAGITDTQYF. CDR3 nucleotides: TGTGCCAGCAGCTTAGGGTTGCGAGCGGGTATCACAGATACGCAGTATTTT.

In its sample, this clonotype was seen many times. At one boundary the junction diverges from the germline segment, which might be a read error. V gene TRBV5-1 combines with J gene TRBJ2-3; a weak D match, TRBD2 (5 bases). Germline V gene sequence: CDR1 SGHRS, CDR2 YFSETQ. The CDR3 covers 14 residues. This CDR3 reads CASSVGVSTDTQYF. The CDR3 DNA reads as TGTGCCAGCAGCGTGGGAGTTTCAACAGATACGCAGTATTTT.

This chain uses TRBV11-2 with TRBJ2-3, with 12 bases fitting TRBD2. Germline loops: CDR1 SGHAT, CDR2 FQNNGV. CDR3 length: 18 amino acids. With 0 bases clipped from V and 5 bases from J, the junction kept 9 bases outside the gene matches. CDR3 in amino acids: CASSLEWASGREGDTQYF. In DNA, the CDR3 is TGTGCCAGCAGCTTAGAATGGGCTAGCGGGAGGGAGGGAGATACGCAGTATTTT.

This clonotype was seen only a few times. The chain has TRBV5-1 and TRBJ2-5; D not resolved. The CDR3 totals 13 residues. Trimming pared 0 bases from V and 0 bases from J, leaving 3 bases between. Germline V gene data show CDR1 as SGHRS and CDR2 as YFSETQ. This CDR3 is CASSLDNQETQYF. The CDR3 region has the DNA TGCGCCAGCAGCTTGGACAACCAAGAGACCCAGTACTTC.

As concerns this clonotype: This may arise from a read error, as a much more abundant clone is one base away. This sequence joins TRBV20-1 and TRBJ2-3; TRBD2 agrees at 9 bases. The CDR3 is 14 residues long. The germline CDR1 and CDR2 sequences are DFQATT and SNEGSKA (reference sequence). In nucleotides, the CDR3 is TGCAGTGCAGGGGCGGGAGGGCACACAGATACGGAGTATTTT. Its protein is CSAGAGGHTDTEYF.

In its sample, this clonotype was seen many times. DNA for the CDR3: TGTGCCAGCAGTTTGACGGAGAACTATGGCTACACCTTC. Encoded protein: CASSLTENYGYTF. The chain is built from TRBV28 and TRBJ1-2, with D unclear. Germline CDR1 reads MDHEN; CDR2 reads SYDVKM. This CDR3 comprises 13 residues. The V end was cut by 3 bases, the J end by 2 bases, with 7 bases between.

This clonotype was recorded only once. The gene calls are TRBV20-1 and TRBJ2-1, with TRBD1 as a possible D gene (5 bases). This CDR3 has 16 residues. Trimming took off 5 bases at V and 0 bases at J, with 17 bases between the two ends. CDR1 is DFQATT and CDR2 is SNEGSKA in the germline V gene (reference sequence). The CDR3, as DNA: TGCAGTGCTCCTAACAGGTTCCTGAGCTCCTACAATGAGCAGTTCTTC. It encodes CSAPNRFLSSYNEQFF.